These T cell receptor beta chains were read from a single sample in a study of blood T cells in healthy people across ages. Using its own MiXCR run on the 5' RACE reads, TCRdb lists one record per CDR3 protein. The sample records hundreds of thousands of distinct CDR3 sequences, roughly 43% being singletons. Sequenced: blood. Receptors were obtained from an older woman in good health. Both conserved end residues are part of each CDR3. D genes are given only for firm matches. Some rows mark clone size as missing; the rest say once, few, many or name a class of expanded clone.

j_gene	v_gene	d_gene	abundance	CDR3nt	CDR3aa
TRBJ2-7	TRBV7-3	-	few	TGTGCCAGCAGCTTAAAGCCAGGGTTGGACGAGCAGTACTTC	CASSLKPGLDEQYF
TRBJ1-2	TRBV29-1	-	few	TGCAGCGTTGAAGATCTGCGGGGTTCCTATGGCTACACCTTC	CSVEDLRGSYGYTF
TRBJ2-7	TRBV7-2	-	-	TGTGCCAGCAGCTTAGGCGGCCACTCCTACGAGCAGTACTTC	CASSLGGHSYEQYF
TRBJ2-7	TRBV2	TRBD2	-	TGTGCCAGCAGAGGGACTAGCGGGAGTATCCCCTACAATGAGCAGTACTTC	CASRGTSGSIPYNEQYF
TRBJ1-1	TRBV2	-	many	TGTGCCAGCAAGGGGACGGCCCTGGAAGCTTTCTTT	CASKGTALEAFF
TRBJ1-1	TRBV6-2/TRBV6-3	TRBD1	many	TGTGCCAGCAGTACTCGTGACGCCCGTTACAGGGGGCACACTGAAGCTTTCTTT	CASSTRDARYRGHTEAFF
TRBJ2-7	TRBV20-1	TRBD1	-	TGCAGTAACAGACAGGGGGCCTCCTACGAGCAGTACTTC	CSNRQGASYEQYF
TRBJ2-2	TRBV5-1	-	few	TGCGCCAGCAGCTTGGAAGAACCCCCCGGGGAGCTGTTTTTT	CASSLEEPPGELFF
TRBJ2-1	TRBV6-5	TRBD2	-	TGTGCCAGCAGTGACCCTCGACTAGCGGCTGAGTTCTTC	CASSDPRLAAEFF
TRBJ2-2	TRBV9	-	-	TGTGCCAGCAGCGTAGCCGGGGGCAAAACCGGGGAGCTGTTTTTT	CASSVAGGKTGELFF
TRBJ2-1	TRBV15	-	-	TGTGCCACCAGCAGAGATGAGAAGAAGAGCTCCTATAATGAGCGGTTCTTC	CATSRDEKKSSYNERFF